These 18 T cell receptor beta chains share one sample of origin, sequenced in a study of blood T cell repertoires in COVID-19. Data came from immunoSEQ multiplex PCR; TCRdb stores just in-frame clones and leaves some out. The sample holds a few hundred thousand clones, around 90% seen once. The sample comprised peripheral blood. The receptors stem from a woman aged 55-69 years with COVID-19, enrolled during active disease.

The V gene is TRBV7-2, the J gene TRBJ1-3, with unresolved D. Germline lookup yields CDR1 SGHTA and CDR2 FQGNSA. Trimming cost V 8 bases and J 3 bases, with 14 bases left between them. The CDR3 is 14 amino acids. The CDR3 region is CASLPWAFGNTIYF. The CDR3 nucleotides are TGTGCCAGCCTCCCTTGGGCTTTTGGAAACACCATATATTTT.

The J gene is TRBJ1-1, the V gene TRBV9; possible D gene TRBD1, 6 bases. Germline V lookup: CDR1 SGDLS, CDR2 YYNGEE. The CDR3 totals 13 residues. The V end lost 4 bases, the J end lost 10 bases, and 17 bases lay between the germline ends. CDR3 DNA: TGTGCCAGCAGCACAGGAACCGGGACACCAGCTTTCTTT. Protein product: CASSTGTGTPAFF. The variable domain in full, with the rest retrieved from reference TRBV9 and TRBJ1-1, is DSGVTQTPKHLITATGQRVTLRCSPRSGDLSVYWYQQSLDQGLQFLIQYYNGEERAKGNILERFSAQQFPDLHSELNLSSLELGDSALYFCASSTGTGTPAFFGQGTRLTVV.

The rearrangement uses TRBV18 and TRBJ1-1; 8 nucleotides align to TRBD1. From germline, CDR1 is KGHSH and CDR2 LQKENI. V gave up 6 bases and J gave up 11 bases; unmatched junction bases: 5. The CDR3 is 11 residues long. In DNA form, the CDR3 reads TGTGCCAGCTCTCCGGACAGGGCGGCTTTCTTT. This codes for CASSPDRAAFF.

The sample holds a few counts of this clone. CDR3: CATSRQVKDPQHF. DNA for the CDR3: TGTGCCACCAGCAGACAGGTGAAGGATCCCCAGCATTTT. The chain links TRBV15 to TRBJ1-5; D gene unclear. Germline CDR1 and CDR2: LNHNV and YYDKDF (reference sequence). V gave up 2 bases and J gave up 10 bases, with 12 bases separating them. The CDR3 runs 13 residues.

This clone was seen once. V usage is TRBV19 and J usage is TRBJ2-3; the D gene is possibly TRBD2 (6 bases). Germline values: CDR1 LNHDA, CDR2 SQIVND (reference sequence). This CDR3 has 14 amino acids. V shed 7 bases and J shed 2 bases, with 13 bases lying between them. The chain's CDR3 is CASTSSGPTDTQYF. The CDR3 DNA sequence: TGTGCCAGTACGAGTAGCGGACCCACAGATACGCAGTATTTT.

CDR3 in amino acids: CASSLGGFPSTDTQYF. The DNA of the CDR3 is TGTGCCAGCAGCTTAGGGGGCTTTCCTAGCACAGATACGCAGTATTTT. The rearrangement uses TRBV7-2 and TRBJ2-3; a weak D match, TRBD1 (5 bases). The CDR3 consists of 16 residues. The V gene's germline CDR1 is SGHTA and CDR2 FQGNSA. V lost 1 base and J lost 0, with 11 bases in between.

This sequence joins TRBV7-9 and TRBJ2-3; TRBD1 is a possible D gene (6 bases). The germline V gene encodes CDR1 SEHNR and CDR2 FQNEAQ (reference sequence). V lost 5 bases to trimming and J lost 0 bases, with 15 bases between them. The CDR3 is 16 amino acids. For the CDR3, the DNA is TGTGCCAGCAGCCAGGGGACCGGTGCTAGCACAGATACGCAGTATTTT. Residues: CASSQGTGASTDTQYF.

The V and J genes are TRBV5-5 and TRBJ1-1; D ambiguous. Germline assignment: CDR1 SGHKS and CDR2 YYEKEE (reference sequence). The CDR3 has 14 residues. Trimming removed 3 bases at V and 0 bases at J, with 9 bases between. The CDR3 reads CASSSRVLNTEAFF. CDR3 bases: TGTGCCAGCAGCTCTCGGGTTCTGAACACTGAAGCTTTCTTT.

The chain uses TRBV18 and TRBJ2-7; 9 bases match TRBD2. J lost 0 bases, V lost 0 bases, and 0 bases had no gene match. This CDR3 contains 15 residues. The germline V gene has CDR1 KGHSH and CDR2 LQKENI. As DNA, the CDR3 is TGTGCCAGCTCACCACCTAGCGGGAGCTCCTACGAGCAGTACTTC. It yields the protein CASSPPSGSSYEQYF.

V is TRBV19 and J is TRBJ1-2; 11 bases agree with TRBD1. Losses at the gene ends were 11 bases for V and 5 bases for J; bases not matched to a gene: 13. CDR3 size: 15 residues. Per the germline V gene, CDR1 is LNHDA and CDR2 is SQIVND (reference sequence). This chain's CDR3 is CASSILGQGVYGYTF. CDR3 nucleotides: TGTGCCTCCTCTATCCTGGGACAGGGGGTTTATGGCTACACCTTC. Variable domain in full (rest from reference TRBV19 and TRBJ1-2): DGGITQSPKYLFRKEGQNVTLSCEQNLNHDAMYWYRQDPGQGLRLIYYSQIVNDFQKGDIAEGYSVSREKKESFPLTVTSAQKNPTAFYLCASSILGQGVYGYTFGSGTRLTVV.

The chain combines TRBV19 with TRBJ2-5; D may be TRBD1 (6 bases). Between the trimmed V and J ends, which lost 2 bases and 3 bases, there was a span of 13 bases. The germline gives CDR1 LNHDA, CDR2 SQIVND (reference sequence). The CDR3 consists of 15 residues. CDR3 bases: TGTGCCAGTAGTATACGAGGGGGTGGGGAAGAGACCCAGTACTTC. This encodes CASSIRGGGEETQYF. The variable domain in full, completed from reference TRBV19 and TRBJ2-5, reads DGGITQSPKYLFRKEGQNVTLSCEQNLNHDAMYWYRQDPGQGLRLIYYSQIVNDFQKGDIAEGYSVSREKKESFPLTVTSAQKNPTAFYLCASSIRGGGEETQYFGPGTRLLVL.

The chain recombines TRBV19 with TRBJ1-6; 11 nucleotides agree with TRBD1. The ends lost 6 bases at V and 8 bases at J; junction bases unmatched: 6. This CDR3 has 15 residues. The germline V gene encodes CDR1 LNHDA and CDR2 SQIVND (reference sequence). CDR3 in amino acids: CASSRGGQGDSPLHF. The CDR3, as DNA: TGTGCCAGTAGCCGGGGGGGACAGGGGGATTCACCCCTCCACTTT. Full variable domain (rest looked up from reference TRBV19 and TRBJ1-6): DGGITQSPKYLFRKEGQNVTLSCEQNLNHDAMYWYRQDPGQGLRLIYYSQIVNDFQKGDIAEGYSVSREKKESFPLTVTSAQKNPTAFYLCASSRGGQGDSPLHFGNGTRLTVT.

The chain joins TRBV20-1 to TRBJ1-6, with D possibly matching TRBD1 (5 bases). Germline V gene data show CDR1 as DFQATT and CDR2 as SNEGSKA (reference sequence). V was trimmed by 3 bases and J by 7 bases, leaving 13 bases between them. There are 14 residues in the CDR3. This CDR3 is CSASYGAVNSPLHF. The CDR3 bases are TGCAGTGCTAGTTATGGGGCAGTAAATTCACCCCTCCACTTT.

This clone was seen once. V and J are TRBV6-2 or TRBV6-3 and TRBJ1-5, with a weak D call TRBD1 (6 bases). The CDR3 has 15 residues. Germline CDR1 MNHEY, CDR2 SVGEGT. V was shortened by 6 bases and J by 2 bases, with 14 bases between the two germline ends. The CDR3 DNA reads as TGTGCCAGCAGCGACCCAGGGGTGGGCAATCAGCCCCAGCATTTT. Protein sequence: CASSDPGVGNQPQHF.

The V call is TRBV7-2, the J call TRBJ2-2, with 11 bases aligning to TRBD1. The CDR3 contains 15 residues. Germline CDR1 SGHTA, CDR2 FQGNSA. The trim removed 6 bases at V and 13 bases at J, leaving 13 bases unmatched. The CDR3 DNA reads as TGTGCCAGCAGGACCGGGACAGGGGGTGGTACTGGGCTGTTTTTT. It yields the protein CASRTGTGGGTGLFF.

This rearrangement joins TRBV24-1 to TRBJ2-1; 12 nucleotides agree with TRBD2. CDR3 length: 19 amino acids. The V gene end was trimmed by 7 bases and the J gene end by 4 bases; junction bases not matched to a gene: 16. Germline-derived CDR1 and CDR2 are KGHDR and SFDVKD. CDR3 nucleotide sequence: TGTGCCACCAGCTCTGGACTAGCGGGAACCGGGGGAGGGTACAATGAGCAGTTCTTC. Amino acid sequence: CATSSGLAGTGGGYNEQFF.

There are a few counts of this clone. This rearrangement joins TRBV6-6 to TRBJ1-2; D not resolved. The CDR3 spans 12 residues. Trimming cost V 5 bases and J 7 bases, with 11 bases left between them. Per the germline V gene, CDR1 is MNHNY and CDR2 is SVGAGI (reference sequence). The CDR3 sequence is CASSRTDVGYTF. The CDR3, as DNA: TGTGCCAGCAGTAGAACAGACGTTGGCTACACCTTC.

The chain recombines TRBV18 with TRBJ1-5, with 7 nucleotides matching TRBD1. The V segment lost 3 bases and the J segment 5 bases; nucleotides outside the gene matches: 7. The germline CDR1 and CDR2 sequences are KGHSH and LQKENI. CDR3 length: 15 residues. The CDR3 loop is CASSPRIDRDQPQHF. The CDR3, as DNA: TGTGCCAGCTCACCCAGGATCGACAGGGATCAGCCCCAGCATTTT. Full variable domain (outside the CDR3, taken from reference TRBV18 and TRBJ1-5): NAGVMQNPRHLVRRRGQEARLRCSPMKGHSHVYWYRQLPEEGLKFMVYLQKENIIDESGMPKERFSAEFPKEGPSILRIQQVVRGDSAAYFCASSPRIDRDQPQHFGDGTRLSIL.